This entry lists 15 T cell receptor beta chains sequenced from one sample in a study of blood T cell repertoires in COVID-19. Produced via immunoSEQ multiplex PCR; TCRdb's table is partial and in-frame only. The sample yields fewer than 150,000 clones, just over 75% seen once. Sequencing was performed on peripheral blood. These receptor sequences come from a human donor in a cohort sampled during active COVID-19.

The chain employs TRBV11-2 and TRBJ2-7; TRBD1 aligns across 9 bases. Germline V gene sequence: CDR1 SGHAT, CDR2 FQNNGV. This CDR3 is 15 amino acids long. J lost 3 bases, V lost 5 bases, and 8 bases had no gene match. CDR3 in DNA: TGTGCCAGCAGCCCGTTGGGACAGGGAAACTACGAGCAGTACTTC. This encodes CASSPLGQGNYEQYF.

This clone has more than one count but fewer than ten. This CDR3 is CASRPDRAVRELFF. The CDR3, as DNA: TGTGCCAGCAGACCGGACAGGGCGGTGAGGGAGCTGTTTTTT. The rearrangement joins TRBV5-6 to TRBJ2-2; 8 positions match TRBD1. After removal of 5 bases from V and 9 bases from J, the junction contained 9 bases not matched to a gene. The germline CDR1 and CDR2 sequences are SGHDT and YYEEEE. The CDR3 spans 14 residues. Using reference TRBV5-6 and TRBJ2-2 for the parts outside the CDR3, the full variable domain is DAGVTQSPTHLIKTRGQQVTLRCSPKSGHDTVSWYQQALGQGPQFIFQYYEEEERQRGNFPDRFSGHQFPNYSSELNVNALLLGDSALYLCASRPDRAVRELFFGEGSRLTVL.

The rearrangement uses TRBV19 and TRBJ2-3, with D possibly TRBD2 on 5 matching bases. Trimming pared 0 bases from V and 6 bases from J, leaving 16 bases between. The CDR3 runs to 16 residues. CDR1 and CDR2 (germline): LNHDA, SQIVND (reference sequence). The CDR3 is CASSIDPQLRGDTQYF. CDR3 DNA sequence: TGTGCCAGTAGTATAGATCCCCAGCTGCGCGGGGATACGCAGTATTTT.

As DNA, the CDR3 is TGTGCCAGCAGCTTGGCGACTAGCGGACCCTACGAGCAGTACTTC. Protein sequence: CASSLATSGPYEQYF. The chain combines TRBV5-5 with TRBJ2-7; 9 bases fit TRBD2. Trimming cost V 0 bases and J 2 bases; bases outside gene matches: 3. CDR1 is SGHKS, CDR2 YYEKEE, per germline (reference sequence). The CDR3 sequence is 15 residues long.

The V call is TRBV30, the J call TRBJ1-1; the D is unclear. Trimming took off 0 bases at V and 1 base at J, with 12 bases between the two ends. This CDR3 region has 15 residues. Per the germline V gene, CDR1 is GTSNPN and CDR2 is SVGIG (reference sequence). CDR3: CAWSVDDWANTEAFF. The CDR3 coding sequence is TGTGCCTGGAGTGTTGATGATTGGGCGAACACTGAAGCTTTCTTT.

The rearrangement joins TRBV3-1 (or the pseudogene TRBV3-2) to TRBJ2-7; D may be TRBD1 (6 bases). Looked up from germline, CDR1 is LGHDT and CDR2 is YNNKEL (reference sequence). The V end was cut by 3 bases, the J end by 4 bases, with 16 bases between. The CDR3 runs to 15 residues. DNA of the CDR3: TGTGCCAGCAGCCAGACGGGACATGTAAATTACGAGCAGTACTTC. Protein product: CASSQTGHVNYEQYF.

V gene TRBV7-9 combines with J gene TRBJ2-4, with D maybe TRBD2 (6 bases). Trimming removed 1 base at V and 6 bases at J, with 7 bases between. CDR3 length: 13 amino acids. Germline CDR1 is SEHNR and CDR2 is FQNEAQ (reference sequence). The CDR3 region has the DNA TGTGCCAGCAGCTTAGTGGGGGGAAACATTCAGTACTTC. Translated: CASSLVGGNIQYF.

This clone was seen only a few times. This chain connects TRBV4-1 to TRBJ2-6, with 7 bases matching TRBD1. V shed 4 bases, J shed 2 bases, and the junction held 5 bases outside the gene matches. CDR1 MGHRA and CDR2 YSYEKL come from the germline V gene. This CDR3 has 16 residues. DNA for the CDR3: TGCGCCAGCAGCCCCGGGACAGTGACTGGGGCCAACGTCCTGACTTTC. Translated, it gives CASSPGTVTGANVLTF.

The chain uses TRBV4-1 and TRBJ1-2; the D gene is possibly TRBD1 (6 bases). The CDR3 covers 16 residues. V lost 1 base to trimming and J lost 5 bases, with 17 bases between them. Germline lookup yields CDR1 MGHRA and CDR2 YSYEKL. CDR3: CASSQGGTGGPYGYTF. As DNA, the CDR3 is TGCGCCAGCAGCCAAGGCGGGACCGGGGGGCCGTATGGCTACACCTTC.

The chain links TRBV7-9 to TRBJ1-6; TRBD1 agrees at 8 bases. V lost 11 bases, J lost 7 bases, and 16 bases stayed unmatched. Germline-derived CDR1 and CDR2 are SEHNR and FQNEAQ (reference sequence). This CDR3 has 16 residues. As DNA, the CDR3 is TGTGCCGTTACAACCTTTTCGGACAGGGACAATTCACCCCTCCACTTT. It translates to CAVTTFSDRDNSPLHF.

This chain uses TRBV3-1 (or the pseudogene TRBV3-2) with TRBJ2-7; 10 bases map to TRBD1. With 4 bases clipped from V and 5 bases from J, the junction kept 5 bases outside the gene matches. This CDR3 comprises 14 residues. In germline, CDR1 is LGHDT, CDR2 YNNKEL (reference sequence). The CDR3 region has the DNA TGTGCCAGCAGCCGCCGACAGGGGGCCCACGAGCAGTACTTC. Its protein product is CASSRRQGAHEQYF.

This chain uses TRBV4-1 with TRBJ2-5; 11 bases are shared with TRBD2. Losses at the gene ends were 5 bases for V and 3 bases for J; bases not matched to a gene: 8. CDR1 is MGHRA and CDR2 is YSYEKL in the germline V gene. This CDR3 has 16 residues. The CDR3 region is CASSAAGLAAEETQYF. CDR3 nucleotide sequence: TGCGCCAGCAGCGCCGCGGGACTAGCGGCAGAAGAGACCCAGTACTTC.

Remarks on this clone: Other DNA sequences from this sample encode an identical CDR3 as well. The rearrangement joins TRBV10-3 to TRBJ2-7; 8 bases fit TRBD1. Per the germline V gene, CDR1 is ENHRY and CDR2 is SYGVKD. V trimming: 3 bases; J trimming: 3 bases; junction bases outside the gene matches: 4. The CDR3 spans 14 residues. In DNA, the CDR3 is TGTGCCATCAGTGAATCCGGACAGGGCTACGAGCAGTACTTC. This sequence encodes CAISESGQGYEQYF.

V is TRBV4-1 and J is TRBJ2-2; TRBD2 aligns across 10 bases. CDR1 is MGHRA, CDR2 YSYEKL, per germline. J gave up 2 bases and V 4 bases, and 7 bases lay outside the gene matches. This CDR3 region has 17 residues. The CDR3 here is CASSPSLAGVNTGELFF. DNA for the CDR3: TGCGCCAGCAGCCCCTCCCTAGCGGGGGTTAACACCGGGGAGCTGTTTTTT.

The gene calls are TRBV2 and TRBJ1-1; 9 bases line up with TRBD1. Germline V gene lookup returns CDR1 SNHLY and CDR2 FYNNEI. The CDR3 contains 15 residues. Trimming cost V 7 bases and J 4 bases; bases outside gene matches: 10. The CDR3 spells CASTGTGLFGTEAFF. The CDR3 DNA sequence: TGTGCCAGCACCGGGACAGGGCTATTCGGCACTGAAGCTTTCTTT.